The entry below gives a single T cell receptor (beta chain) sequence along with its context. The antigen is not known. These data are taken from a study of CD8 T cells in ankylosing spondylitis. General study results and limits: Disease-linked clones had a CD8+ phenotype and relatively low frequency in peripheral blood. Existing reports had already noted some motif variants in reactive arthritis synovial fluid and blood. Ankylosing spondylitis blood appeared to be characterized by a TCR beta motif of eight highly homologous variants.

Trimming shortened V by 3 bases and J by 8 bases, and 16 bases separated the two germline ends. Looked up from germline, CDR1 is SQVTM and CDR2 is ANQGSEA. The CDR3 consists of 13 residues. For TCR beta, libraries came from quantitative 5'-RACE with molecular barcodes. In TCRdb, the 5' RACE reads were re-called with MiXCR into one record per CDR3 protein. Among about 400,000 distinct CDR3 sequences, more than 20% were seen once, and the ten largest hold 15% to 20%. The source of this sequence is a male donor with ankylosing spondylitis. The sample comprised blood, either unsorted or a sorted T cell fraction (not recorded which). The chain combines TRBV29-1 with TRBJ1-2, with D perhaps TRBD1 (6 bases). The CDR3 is CSVDETGTLGYTF. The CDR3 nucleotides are TGCAGCGTTGACGAAACAGGGACCCTGGGCTACACCTTC.